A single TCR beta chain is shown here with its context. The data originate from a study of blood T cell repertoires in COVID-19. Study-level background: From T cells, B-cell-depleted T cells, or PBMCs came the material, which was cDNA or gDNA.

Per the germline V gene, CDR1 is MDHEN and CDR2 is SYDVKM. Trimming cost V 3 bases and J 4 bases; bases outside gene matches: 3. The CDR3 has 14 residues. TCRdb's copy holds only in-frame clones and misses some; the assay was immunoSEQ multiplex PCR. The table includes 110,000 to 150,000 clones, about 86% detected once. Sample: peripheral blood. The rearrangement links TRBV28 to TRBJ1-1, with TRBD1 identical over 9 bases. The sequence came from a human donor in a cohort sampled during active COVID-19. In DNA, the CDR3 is TGTGCCAGCAGTTTCTGGACAGGGGCCACTGAAGCTTTCTTT. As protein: CASSFWTGATEAFF.